Each of the 5 T cell receptor beta chains below was sequenced from the same sample in a study of sequential checkpoint blockade in melanoma. Treatment specified: randomized to nivolumab then ipilimumab (arm A) or the reverse (arm B). Generated by immunoSEQ multiplex PCR, the TCRdb table keeps only in-frame clones and is missing some. The sample contains 15,000 to 20,000 clones, roughly three quarters of which appear only once. The sample in question was CD8+ T cells sorted from blood (inferred from file names), obtained from a patient given nivolumab and ipilimumab in sequence. The origin of the receptors is a human donor with melanoma.

V and J are TRBV7-7 and TRBJ2-5; TRBD1 might be the D (5 bases). The CDR3 is 14 amino acids. The germline gives CDR1 SSHAT, CDR2 FNYEAQ (reference sequence). The V and J ends lost 7 bases and 3 bases respectively, with 15 bases between them. CDR3 in amino acids: CASKETEDKETQYF. The DNA for the CDR3 is TGTGCCAGCAAGGAGACAGAGGATAAAGAGACCCAGTACTTC. Using reference TRBV7-7 and TRBJ2-5 for the parts outside the CDR3, the full variable domain is GAGVSQSPRYKVTKRGQDVTLRCDPISSHATLYWYQQALGQGPEFLTYFNYEAQPDKSGLPSDRFSAERPEGSISTLTIQRTEQRDSAMYRCASKETEDKETQYFGPGTRLLVL.

This sequence joins TRBV5-4 and TRBJ1-2; D is perhaps TRBD1 (5 bases). V gave up 1 base and J gave up 8 bases, with 18 bases separating them. Looked up from germline, CDR1 is SGHNT and CDR2 is YYREEE (reference sequence). The CDR3 loop spans 15 amino acids. In nucleotides, the CDR3 is TGTGCCAGCAGCTTGCAGGGTGCGGCGCACGGGGGCTACACCTTC. Residues: CASSLQGAAHGGYTF.

V is TRBV29-1 and J is TRBJ2-7, with D hard to call. CDR3 length: 12 residues. Looked up from germline, CDR1 is SQVTM and CDR2 is ANQGSEA. V was clipped by 3 bases and J by 0 bases, with 6 bases between them. In DNA form, the CDR3 reads TGCAGCGTTGATACTCCCTCCTACGAGCAGTACTTC. The encoded protein is CSVDTPSYEQYF.

The V call is TRBV6-5, the J call TRBJ2-1, with TRBD2 matching 8 bases. CDR1 is MNHEY, CDR2 SVGAGI, per germline. The CDR3 consists of 13 residues. V lost 10 bases to trimming and J lost 5 bases; unmatched junction nucleotides: 7. The CDR3 spells CAIQAGADNEQFF. CDR3 nucleotides: TGTGCCATACAAGCGGGGGCCGACAATGAGCAGTTCTTC.

V and J are TRBV4-1 and TRBJ2-7; 7 bases align to TRBD1. V shed 4 bases and J 0 bases; nucleotides not matched to a gene: 3. The length of the CDR3 is 14 residues. Per the germline V gene, CDR1 is MGHRA and CDR2 is YSYEKL. CDR3 loop: CASSLRDSSYEQYF. DNA for the CDR3: TGCGCCAGCAGCCTCCGGGACAGCTCCTACGAGCAGTACTTC.